This T cell receptor beta chain was sequenced for a study of blood T cell repertoires in COVID-19. Here immunoSEQ multiplex PCR was the method, and the copy in TCRdb shows in-frame clones only, minus some. This sample has roughly 380,000 clones, with about 89% found just once. CDR3 length equals 18 residues. Trimming at V came to 3 bases and at J to 0 bases, leaving 7 bases not matched to a gene. Germline V gives CDR1 LGHDT, CDR2 YNNKEL (reference sequence). Specimen: PBMCs or T cells enriched from blood (not recorded which). The source is a man aged 25-40 years who had recovered from COVID-19. This chain links TRBV3-1 (or the pseudogene TRBV3-2) with TRBJ2-3; 12 nucleotides line up with TRBD2. In DNA, the CDR3 is TGTGCCAGCAGCCATCCGGGACTAGCGGGCTATAGCACAGATACGCAGTATTTT. The encoded protein is CASSHPGLAGYSTDTQYF.